The 5 T cell receptor beta chains presented below share a single source sample, sequenced in a study of cytomegalovirus exposure and HLA in healthy donors. Both 60 Vbeta primers and 13 Jbeta primers went into the PCR. TCRdb's table, derived via immunoSEQ multiplex PCR, lists solely in-frame clones and lacks some. The repertoire holds 200,000 or so clones, with approximately 78% as singletons. Material: PBMCs. The receptors here all came from a woman aged 50 to 60 in good health and CMV-seropositive.

The chain has TRBV10-3 and TRBJ2-1; a weak D match, TRBD2 (6 bases). This CDR3 is built from 14 residues. Germline lookup yields CDR1 ENHRY and CDR2 SYGVKD. V lost 1 base to trimming and J lost 9 bases, with 13 bases between them. The CDR3 DNA reads TGTGCCATCAGTGAGTGGGCTAGCGATGGTGAGCAGTTCTTC. The encoded protein is CAISEWASDGEQFF.

The chain uses TRBV11-1 and TRBJ2-3, with 8 bases that match TRBD1. The germline V gene encodes CDR1 SGHAT and CDR2 FQDESV (reference sequence). V trimming: 1 base; J trimming: 2 bases; junction bases outside the gene matches: 5. The CDR3 is made up of 16 amino acids. CDR3 protein: CASSLGRGPVTDTQYF. The CDR3, as DNA: TGTGCCAGCAGCTTAGGCAGGGGGCCCGTCACAGATACGCAGTATTTT.

V gene TRBV6-5 combines with J gene TRBJ1-1; D might be TRBD1 (6 bases). Germline V gives CDR1 MNHEY, CDR2 SVGAGI. Trimming left V 5 bases short and J 0 bases short, with 10 bases between. CDR3 size: 14 residues. DNA of the CDR3: TGTGCCAGCAGTACAGGGACTATGAACACTGAAGCTTTCTTT. Amino acids: CASSTGTMNTEAFF.

This rearrangement joins TRBV2 to TRBJ1-3, with a possible D match to TRBD1 (6 bases). The CDR3 loop spans 15 amino acids. The germline V gene encodes CDR1 SNHLY and CDR2 FYNNEI. V lost 5 bases, J lost 1 base, and 12 bases lay in between. The CDR3 nucleotides are TGTGCCAGCAGTCGAGAAACAGGGTCTGGAAACACCATATATTTT. Its protein product is CASSRETGSGNTIYF. The whole variable domain, filled in from reference TRBV2 and TRBJ1-3, reads EPEVTQTPSHQVTQMGQEVILRCVPISNHLYFYWYRQILGQKVEFLVSFYNNEISEKSEIFDDQFSVERPDGSNFTLKIRSTKLEDSAMYFCASSRETGSGNTIYFGEGSWLTVV.

This chain joins TRBV18 and TRBJ2-2, with D possibly matching TRBD1 (5 bases). CDR3 length: 14 residues. Germline loops: CDR1 KGHSH, CDR2 LQKENI. V was pared by 2 bases and J by 5 bases, with 9 bases between. CDR3 sequence: CASSPGALTGELFF. CDR3 DNA sequence: TGTGCCAGCTCACCAGGGGCGTTGACCGGGGAGCTGTTTTTT.